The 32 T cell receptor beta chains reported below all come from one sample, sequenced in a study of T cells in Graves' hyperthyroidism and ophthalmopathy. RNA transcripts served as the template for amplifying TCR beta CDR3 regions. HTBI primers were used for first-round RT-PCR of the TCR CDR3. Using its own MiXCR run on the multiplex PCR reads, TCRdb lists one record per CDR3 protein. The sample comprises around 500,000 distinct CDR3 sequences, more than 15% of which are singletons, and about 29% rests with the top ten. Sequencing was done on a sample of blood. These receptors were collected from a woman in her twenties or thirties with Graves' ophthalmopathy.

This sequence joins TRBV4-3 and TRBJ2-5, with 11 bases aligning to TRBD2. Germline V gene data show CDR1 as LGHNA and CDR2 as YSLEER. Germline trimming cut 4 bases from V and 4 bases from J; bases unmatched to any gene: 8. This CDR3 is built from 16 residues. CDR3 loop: CASSLLAGGGGETQYF. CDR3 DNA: TGCGCCAGCAGCCTCCTAGCGGGAGGAGGAGGAGAGACCCAGTACTTC.

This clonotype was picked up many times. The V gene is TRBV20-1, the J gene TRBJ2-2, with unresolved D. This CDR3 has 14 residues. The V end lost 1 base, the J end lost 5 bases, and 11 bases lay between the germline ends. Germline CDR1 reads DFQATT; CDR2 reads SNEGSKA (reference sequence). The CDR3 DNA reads TGCAGTGCTAGAGCCCCCTTTCGGACCGGGGAGCTGTTTTTT. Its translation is CSARAPFRTGELFF.

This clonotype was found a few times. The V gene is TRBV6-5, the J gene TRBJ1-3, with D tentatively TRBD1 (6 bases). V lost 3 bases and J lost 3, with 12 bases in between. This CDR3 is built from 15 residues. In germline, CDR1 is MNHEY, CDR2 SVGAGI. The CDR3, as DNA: TGTGCCAGCAGTTATTCAGGGGCAAGTGGAAACACCATATATTTT. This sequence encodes CASSYSGASGNTIYF.

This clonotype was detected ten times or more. The CDR3 bases are TGTGCCAGCAGACAGGGGTCCTCTGGGGCCAACGTCCTGACTTTC. Its translation: CASRQGSSGANVLTF. The rearrangement links TRBV2 to TRBJ2-6; 7 nucleotides align to TRBD1. Unmatched junction bases numbered 2, after V lost 6 bases and J lost 0 bases. This CDR3 comprises 15 residues. CDR1 is SNHLY, CDR2 FYNNEI, per germline.

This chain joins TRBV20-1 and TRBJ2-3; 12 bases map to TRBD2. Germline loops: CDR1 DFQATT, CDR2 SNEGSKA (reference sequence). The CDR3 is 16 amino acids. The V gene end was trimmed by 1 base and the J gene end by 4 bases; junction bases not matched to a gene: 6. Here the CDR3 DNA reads TGCAGTGCTAGAGGGACTAGCGGGACGTCAGCAGATACGCAGTATTTT. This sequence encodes CSARGTSGTSADTQYF.

CDR3 residues: CASSVGRNQPQHF. DNA for the CDR3: TGTGCCAGCAGTGTGGGCCGAAATCAGCCCCAGCATTTT. J is TRBJ1-5 and V is TRBV6-1; D is uncertain. Deletions cut 4 bases from V and 4 bases from J, with 8 bases between. Germline assignment: CDR1 MNHNS and CDR2 SASEGT. CDR3 size: 13 residues.

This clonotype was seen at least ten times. In DNA form, the CDR3 reads TGTGCCACCAGCAGAGATCACATGAATGCTTTCTTT. Its protein product is CATSRDHMNAFF. The chain employs TRBV15 and TRBJ1-1; the D is unclear. The germline V gene has CDR1 LNHNV and CDR2 YYDKDF (reference sequence). The CDR3 runs to 12 residues. The ends were cut back, 0 bases at V and 11 bases at J, with 10 bases in the middle.

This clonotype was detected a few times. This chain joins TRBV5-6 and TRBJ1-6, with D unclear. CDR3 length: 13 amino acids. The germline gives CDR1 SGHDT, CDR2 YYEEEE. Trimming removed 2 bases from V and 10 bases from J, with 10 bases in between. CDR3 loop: CASSLSGSSPLHF. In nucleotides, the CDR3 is TGTGCCAGCAGCTTAAGTGGAAGCTCACCCCTCCACTTT.

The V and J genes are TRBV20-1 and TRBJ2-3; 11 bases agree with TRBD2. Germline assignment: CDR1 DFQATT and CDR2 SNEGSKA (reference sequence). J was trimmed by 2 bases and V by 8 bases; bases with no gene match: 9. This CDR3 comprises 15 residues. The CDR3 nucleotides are TGCAGTACGGGGACTAGCGGCCGCCACACAGATACGCAGTATTTT. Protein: CSTGTSGRHTDTQYF.

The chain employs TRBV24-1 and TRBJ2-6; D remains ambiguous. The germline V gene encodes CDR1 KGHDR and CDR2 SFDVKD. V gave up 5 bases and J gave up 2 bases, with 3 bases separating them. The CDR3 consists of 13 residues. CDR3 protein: CATSAPGANVLTF. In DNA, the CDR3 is TGTGCCACCAGTGCACCTGGGGCCAACGTCCTGACTTTC.

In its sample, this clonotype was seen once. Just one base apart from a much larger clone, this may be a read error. CDR3 coding DNA: TGTGCCAGCAGTTACTTGTGGAAAGGGTCCTACGAGCAGTACTTC. Protein: CASSYLWKGSYEQYF. The chain recombines TRBV6-5 with TRBJ2-7; D is undetermined. Looked up from germline, CDR1 is MNHEY and CDR2 is SVGAGI. The V and J ends lost 1 base and 1 base respectively, with 11 bases between them. The CDR3 spans 15 residues.

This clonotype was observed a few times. CDR3 region: CASISPLAVRSMGEQFF. The CDR3 region has the DNA TGTGCCAGCATCTCCCCGTTAGCGGTGAGAAGTATGGGTGAGCAGTTCTTC. V and J are TRBV7-3 and TRBJ2-1; TRBD2 is a possible D gene (6 bases). V dropped 7 bases and J dropped 9 bases, with 28 bases sitting between them. Germline CDR1 is SGHTA and CDR2 is FQGTGA. The CDR3 consists of 17 residues. The full variable domain, completed using reference TRBV7-3 and TRBJ2-1, is GAGVSQTPSNKVTEKGKYVELRCDPISGHTALYWYRQSLGQGPEFLIYFQGTGAADDSGLPNDRFFAVRPEGSVSTLKIQRTERGDSAVYLCASISPLAVRSMGEQFFGPGTRLTVL.

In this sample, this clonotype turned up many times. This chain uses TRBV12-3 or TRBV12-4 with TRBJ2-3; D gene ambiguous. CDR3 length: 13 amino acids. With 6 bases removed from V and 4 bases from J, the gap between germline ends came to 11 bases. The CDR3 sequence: CASSPFGPDTQYF. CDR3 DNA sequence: TGTGCCAGCAGCCCATTTGGGCCAGATACGCAGTATTTT.

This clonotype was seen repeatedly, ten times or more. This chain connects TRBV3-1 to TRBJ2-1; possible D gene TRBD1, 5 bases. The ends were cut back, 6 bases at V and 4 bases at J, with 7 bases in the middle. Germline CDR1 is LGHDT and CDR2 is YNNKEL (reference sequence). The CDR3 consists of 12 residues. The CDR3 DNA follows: TGTGCCAGCAGGGACACGTACAATGAGCAGTTCTTC. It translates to CASRDTYNEQFF.

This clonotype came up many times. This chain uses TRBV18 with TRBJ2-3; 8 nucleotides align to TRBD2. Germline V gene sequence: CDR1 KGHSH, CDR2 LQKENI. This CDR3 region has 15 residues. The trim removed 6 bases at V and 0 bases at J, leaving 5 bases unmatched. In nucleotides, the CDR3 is TGTGCCAGCTCTCCCGGACTAGCCAGCACAGATACGCAGTATTTT. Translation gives CASSPGLASTDTQYF.

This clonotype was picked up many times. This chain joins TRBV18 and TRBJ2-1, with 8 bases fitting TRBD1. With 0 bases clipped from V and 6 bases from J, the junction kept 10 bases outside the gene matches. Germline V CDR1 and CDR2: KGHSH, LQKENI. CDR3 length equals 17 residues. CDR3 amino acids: CASSPPQGAPPVNEQFF. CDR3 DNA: TGTGCCAGCTCACCACCGCAGGGGGCGCCGCCCGTCAATGAGCAGTTCTTC.

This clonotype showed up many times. The CDR3 sequence: CASSVTGVGVADTQYF. DNA for the CDR3: TGTGCCAGCAGCGTAACGGGAGTAGGGGTCGCAGATACGCAGTATTTT. The rearrangement links TRBV9 to TRBJ2-3; D possibly corresponds to TRBD2 (6 bases). Germline loops: CDR1 SGDLS, CDR2 YYNGEE. The CDR3 length is 16 residues. Trimming left V 1 base short and J 4 bases short, with 16 bases between.

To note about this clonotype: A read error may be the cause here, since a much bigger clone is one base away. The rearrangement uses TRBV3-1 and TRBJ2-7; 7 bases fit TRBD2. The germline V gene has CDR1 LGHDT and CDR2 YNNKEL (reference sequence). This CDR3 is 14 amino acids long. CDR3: CASSRSGETYGQYF. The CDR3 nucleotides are TGTGCCAGCAGCCGGAGCGGGGAGACCTACGGGCAGTACTTC.

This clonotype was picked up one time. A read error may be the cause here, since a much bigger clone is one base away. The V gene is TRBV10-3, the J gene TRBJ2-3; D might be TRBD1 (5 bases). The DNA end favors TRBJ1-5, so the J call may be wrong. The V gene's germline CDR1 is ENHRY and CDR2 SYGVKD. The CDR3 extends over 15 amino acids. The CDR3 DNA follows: TGTGCCATCAGAGCGACTGGCGGGGGAACAGATACGCAGCATTTT. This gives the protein CAIRATGGGTDTQHF.

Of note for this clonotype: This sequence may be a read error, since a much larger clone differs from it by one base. The CDR3 spells CASSFYTDTQYF. For the CDR3, the DNA is TGTGCCAGCAGCTTTTACACAGATACGCAGTATTTT. This rearrangement joins TRBV7-2 to TRBJ2-3; D is uncertain. The CDR3 length is 12 residues. Germline V gene data show CDR1 as SGHTA and CDR2 as FQGNSA. The ends were cut back, 3 bases at V and 2 bases at J, with 3 bases in the middle.

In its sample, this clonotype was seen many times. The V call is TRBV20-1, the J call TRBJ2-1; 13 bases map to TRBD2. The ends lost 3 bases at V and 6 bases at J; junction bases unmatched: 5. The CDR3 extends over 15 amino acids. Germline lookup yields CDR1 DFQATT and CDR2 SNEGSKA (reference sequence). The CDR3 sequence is CSARLTSGRANEQFF. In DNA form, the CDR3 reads TGCAGTGCTAGGCTTACTAGCGGGAGGGCCAATGAGCAGTTCTTC.

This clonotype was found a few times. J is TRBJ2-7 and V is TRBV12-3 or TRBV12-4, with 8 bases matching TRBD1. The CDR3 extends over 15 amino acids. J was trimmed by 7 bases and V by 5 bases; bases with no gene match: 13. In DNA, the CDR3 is TGTGCCAGCAGTCCCTCTCTTGGCAGGGGGCAAGAGCAGTACTTC. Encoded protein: CASSPSLGRGQEQYF.

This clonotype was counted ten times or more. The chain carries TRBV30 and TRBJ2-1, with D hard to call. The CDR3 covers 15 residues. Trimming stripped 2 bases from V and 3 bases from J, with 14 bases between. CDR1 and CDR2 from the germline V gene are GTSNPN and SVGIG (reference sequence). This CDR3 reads CAWSKLTAGYNEQFF. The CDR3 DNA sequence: TGTGCCTGGAGTAAGTTGACTGCAGGCTACAATGAGCAGTTCTTC.

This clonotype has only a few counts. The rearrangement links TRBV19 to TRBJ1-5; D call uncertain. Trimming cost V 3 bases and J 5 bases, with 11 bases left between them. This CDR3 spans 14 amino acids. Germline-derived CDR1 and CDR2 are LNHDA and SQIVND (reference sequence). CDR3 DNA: TGTGCCAGTAGTATTCTACTCGGGGATCAGCCCCAGCATTTT. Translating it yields CASSILLGDQPQHF.

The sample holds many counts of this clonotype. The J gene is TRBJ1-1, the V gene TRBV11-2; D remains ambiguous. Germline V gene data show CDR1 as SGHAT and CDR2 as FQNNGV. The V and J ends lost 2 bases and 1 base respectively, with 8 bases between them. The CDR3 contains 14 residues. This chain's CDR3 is CASSLTRGNTEAFF. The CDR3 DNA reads TGTGCCAGCAGCTTAACCCGGGGGAACACTGAAGCTTTCTTT.

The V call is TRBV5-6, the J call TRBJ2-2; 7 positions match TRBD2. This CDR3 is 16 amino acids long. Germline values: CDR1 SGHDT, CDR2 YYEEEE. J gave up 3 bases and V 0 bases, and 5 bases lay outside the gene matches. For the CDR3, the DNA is TGTGCCAGCAGCTTGGAGGCTAGCGGAGACACCGGGGAGCTGTTTTTT. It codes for CASSLEASGDTGELFF.

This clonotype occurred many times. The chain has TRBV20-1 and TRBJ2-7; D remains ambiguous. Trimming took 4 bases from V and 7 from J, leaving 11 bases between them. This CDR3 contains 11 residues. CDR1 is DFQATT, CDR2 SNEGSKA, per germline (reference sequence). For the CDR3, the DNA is TGCAGTGCTACCCTCTTAAGGGAGCAGTACTTC. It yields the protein CSATLLREQYF.

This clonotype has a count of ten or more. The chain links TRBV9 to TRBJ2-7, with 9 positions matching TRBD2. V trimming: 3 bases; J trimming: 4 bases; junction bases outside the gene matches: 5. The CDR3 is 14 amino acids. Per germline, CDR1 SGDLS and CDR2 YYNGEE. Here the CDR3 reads CASSAGLAGYEQYF. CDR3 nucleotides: TGTGCCAGCAGCGCGGGACTAGCAGGATACGAGCAGTACTTC.

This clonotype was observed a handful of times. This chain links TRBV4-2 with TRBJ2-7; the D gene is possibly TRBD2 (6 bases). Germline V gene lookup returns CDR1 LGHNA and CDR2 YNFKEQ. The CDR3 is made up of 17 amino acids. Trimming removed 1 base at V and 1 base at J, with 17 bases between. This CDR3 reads CASSQAPSGLSSYEQYF. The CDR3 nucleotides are TGTGCCAGCAGCCAAGCGCCCTCGGGACTGTCTTCCTACGAGCAGTACTTC.

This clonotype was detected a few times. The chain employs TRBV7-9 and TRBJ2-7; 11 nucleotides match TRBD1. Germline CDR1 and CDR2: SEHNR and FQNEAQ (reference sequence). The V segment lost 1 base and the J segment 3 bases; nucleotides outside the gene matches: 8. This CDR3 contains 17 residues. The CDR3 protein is CASSLVRTGTGGYEQYF. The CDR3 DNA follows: TGTGCCAGCAGCTTAGTAAGGACCGGGACAGGGGGCTACGAGCAGTACTTC.

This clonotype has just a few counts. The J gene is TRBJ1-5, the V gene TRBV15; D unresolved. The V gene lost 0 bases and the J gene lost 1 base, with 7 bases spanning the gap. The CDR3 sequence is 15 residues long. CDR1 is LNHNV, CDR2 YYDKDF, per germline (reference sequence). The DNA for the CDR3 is TGTGCCACCAGCAGAGAGGGTGCGAGCAATCAGCCCCAGCATTTT. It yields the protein CATSREGASNQPQHF.

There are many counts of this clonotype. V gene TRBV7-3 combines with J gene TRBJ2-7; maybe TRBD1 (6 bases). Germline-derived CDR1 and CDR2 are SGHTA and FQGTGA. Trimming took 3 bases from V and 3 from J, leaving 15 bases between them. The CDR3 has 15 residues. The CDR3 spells CASSLGAGEHYEQYF. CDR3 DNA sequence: TGTGCCAGCAGCTTGGGGGCAGGTGAACACTACGAGCAGTACTTC.